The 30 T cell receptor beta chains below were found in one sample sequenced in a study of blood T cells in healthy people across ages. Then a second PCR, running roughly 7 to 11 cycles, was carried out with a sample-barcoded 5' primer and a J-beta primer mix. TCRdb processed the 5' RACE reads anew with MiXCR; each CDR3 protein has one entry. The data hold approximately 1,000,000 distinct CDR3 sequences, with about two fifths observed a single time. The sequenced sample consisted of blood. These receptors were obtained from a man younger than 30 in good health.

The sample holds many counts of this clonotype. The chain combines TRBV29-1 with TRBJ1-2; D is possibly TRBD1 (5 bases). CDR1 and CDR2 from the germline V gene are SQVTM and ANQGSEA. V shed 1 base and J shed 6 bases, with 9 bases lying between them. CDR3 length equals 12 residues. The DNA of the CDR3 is TGCAGCGTTGAAGGGGGAGGGGATGGCTACACCTTC. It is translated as CSVEGGGDGYTF.

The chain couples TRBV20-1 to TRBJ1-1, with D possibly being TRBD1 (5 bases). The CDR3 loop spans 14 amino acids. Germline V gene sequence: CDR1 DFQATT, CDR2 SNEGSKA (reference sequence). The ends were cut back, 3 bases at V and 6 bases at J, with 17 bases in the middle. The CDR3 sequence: CSARKEGQGPEAFF. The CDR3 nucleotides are TGCAGTGCTAGGAAAGAAGGACAAGGCCCTGAAGCTTTCTTT.

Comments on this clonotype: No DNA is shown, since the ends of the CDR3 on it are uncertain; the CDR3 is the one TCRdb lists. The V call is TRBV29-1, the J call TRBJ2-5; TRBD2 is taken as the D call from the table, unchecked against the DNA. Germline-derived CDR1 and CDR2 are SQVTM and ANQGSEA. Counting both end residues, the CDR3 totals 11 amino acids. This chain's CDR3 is CSVGPGTSEYF.

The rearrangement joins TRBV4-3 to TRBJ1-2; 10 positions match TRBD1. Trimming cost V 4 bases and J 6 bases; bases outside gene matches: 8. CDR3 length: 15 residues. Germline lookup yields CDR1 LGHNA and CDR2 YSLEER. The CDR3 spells CASSPRDRGWNGYTF. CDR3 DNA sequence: TGCGCCAGCAGCCCCCGGGACAGGGGTTGGAATGGCTACACCTTC.

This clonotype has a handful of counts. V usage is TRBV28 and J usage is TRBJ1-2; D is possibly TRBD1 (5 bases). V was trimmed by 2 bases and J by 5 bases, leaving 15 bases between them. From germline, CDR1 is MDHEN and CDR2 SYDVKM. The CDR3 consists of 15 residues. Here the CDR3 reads CASSLKNGGRYGYTF. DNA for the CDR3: TGTGCCAGCAGTTTAAAAAATGGGGGACGGTATGGCTACACCTTC.

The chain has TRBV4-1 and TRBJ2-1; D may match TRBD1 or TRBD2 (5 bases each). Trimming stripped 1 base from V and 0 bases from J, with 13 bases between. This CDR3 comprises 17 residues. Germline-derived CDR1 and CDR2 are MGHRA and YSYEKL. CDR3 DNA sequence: TGCGCCAGCAGCCAAGTGTTATGGGGGAGCTCCTACAATGAGCAGTTCTTC. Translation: CASSQVLWGSSYNEQFF.

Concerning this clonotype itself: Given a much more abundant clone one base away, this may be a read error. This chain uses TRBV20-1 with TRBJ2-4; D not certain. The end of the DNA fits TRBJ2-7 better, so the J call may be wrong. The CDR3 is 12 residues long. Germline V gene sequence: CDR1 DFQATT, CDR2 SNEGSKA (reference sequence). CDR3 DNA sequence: TGCAGTGCTAGAAGAAGTGACTACGAGCAGTACTTC. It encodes CSARRSDYEQYF.

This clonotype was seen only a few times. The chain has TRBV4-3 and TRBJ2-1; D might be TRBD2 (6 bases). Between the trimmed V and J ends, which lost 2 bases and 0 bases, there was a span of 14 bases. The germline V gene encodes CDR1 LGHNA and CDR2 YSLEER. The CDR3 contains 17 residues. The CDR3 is CASSQPNRGASYNEQFF. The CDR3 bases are TGCGCCAGCAGCCAACCGAACCGCGGGGCCTCCTACAATGAGCAGTTCTTC.

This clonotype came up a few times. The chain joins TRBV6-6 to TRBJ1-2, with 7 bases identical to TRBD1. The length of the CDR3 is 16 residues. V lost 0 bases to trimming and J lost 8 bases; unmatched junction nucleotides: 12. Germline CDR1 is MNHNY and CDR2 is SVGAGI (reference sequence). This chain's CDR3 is CASSYSMDRPRGGYTF. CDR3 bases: TGTGCCAGCAGTTACTCGATGGACAGGCCGCGAGGGGGCTACACCTTC.

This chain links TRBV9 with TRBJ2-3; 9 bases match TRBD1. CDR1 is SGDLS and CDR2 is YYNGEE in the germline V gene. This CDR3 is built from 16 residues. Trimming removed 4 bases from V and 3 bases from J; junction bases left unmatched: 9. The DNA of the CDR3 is TGTGCCAGCAGCCCTATGGGACAGGGCGGGACAGATACGCAGTATTTT. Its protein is CASSPMGQGGTDTQYF.

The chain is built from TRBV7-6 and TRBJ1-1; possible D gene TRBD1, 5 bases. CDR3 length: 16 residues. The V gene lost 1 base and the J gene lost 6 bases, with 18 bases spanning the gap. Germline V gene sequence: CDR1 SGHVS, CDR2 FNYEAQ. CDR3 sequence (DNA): TGTGCCAGCAGCTTAGTTTTGGGCAGGGCTAACGCTGAAGCTTTCTTT. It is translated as CASSLVLGRANAEAFF.

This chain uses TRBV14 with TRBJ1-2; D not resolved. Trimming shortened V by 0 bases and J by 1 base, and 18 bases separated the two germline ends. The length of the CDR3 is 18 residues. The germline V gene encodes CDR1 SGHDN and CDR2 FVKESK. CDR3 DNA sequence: TGTGCCAGCAGCCAAGAAGTGGGGTGGCGGAGGCATAACTATGGCTACACCTTC. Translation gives CASSQEVGWRRHNYGYTF.

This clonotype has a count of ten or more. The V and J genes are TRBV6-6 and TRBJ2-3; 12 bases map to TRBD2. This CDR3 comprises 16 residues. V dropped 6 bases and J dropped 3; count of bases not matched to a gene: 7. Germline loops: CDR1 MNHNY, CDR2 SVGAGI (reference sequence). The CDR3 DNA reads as TGTGCCAGCAGGGTTACTAGCGGGGGGATAACAGATACGCAGTATTTT. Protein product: CASRVTSGGITDTQYF.

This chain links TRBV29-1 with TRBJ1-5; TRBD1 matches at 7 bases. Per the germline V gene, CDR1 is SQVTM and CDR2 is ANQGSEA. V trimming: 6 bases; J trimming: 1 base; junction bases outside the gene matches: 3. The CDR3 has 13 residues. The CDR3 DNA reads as TGCAGCGTCTGGACAGGCAGCAATCAGCCCCAGCATTTT. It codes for CSVWTGSNQPQHF.

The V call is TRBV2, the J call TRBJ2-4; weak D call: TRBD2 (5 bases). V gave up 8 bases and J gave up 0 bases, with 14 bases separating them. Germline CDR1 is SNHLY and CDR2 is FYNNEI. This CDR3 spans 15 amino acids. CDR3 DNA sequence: TGTGCCAGCGCCGGGGAGACCCTAGCCAAAAACATTCAGTACTTC. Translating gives CASAGETLAKNIQYF.

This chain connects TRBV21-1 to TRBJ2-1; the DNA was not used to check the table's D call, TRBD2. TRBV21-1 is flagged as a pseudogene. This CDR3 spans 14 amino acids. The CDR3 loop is CARFGTSELDEQFF. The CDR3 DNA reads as TGTGCCAGGTTCGGGACTAGCGAATTGGATGAGCAGTTCTTC.

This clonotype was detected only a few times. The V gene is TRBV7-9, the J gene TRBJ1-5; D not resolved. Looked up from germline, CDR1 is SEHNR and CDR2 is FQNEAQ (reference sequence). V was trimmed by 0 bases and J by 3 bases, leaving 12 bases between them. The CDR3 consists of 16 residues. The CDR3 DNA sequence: TGTGCCAGCAGCTTAGCCTACAGAAAAGACAATCAGCCCCAGCATTTT. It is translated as CASSLAYRKDNQPQHF.

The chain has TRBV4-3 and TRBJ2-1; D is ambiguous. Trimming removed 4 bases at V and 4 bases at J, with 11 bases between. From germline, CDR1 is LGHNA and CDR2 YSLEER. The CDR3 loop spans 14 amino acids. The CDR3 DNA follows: TGCGCCAGCAGCCTAGAGGAACAGTACAATGAGCAGTTCTTC. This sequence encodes CASSLEEQYNEQFF.

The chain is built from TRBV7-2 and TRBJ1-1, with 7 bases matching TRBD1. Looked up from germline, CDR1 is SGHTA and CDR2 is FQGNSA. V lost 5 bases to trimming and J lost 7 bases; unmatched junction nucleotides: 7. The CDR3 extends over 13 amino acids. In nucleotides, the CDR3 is TGTGCCAGCAGCCTCGCAGGGGGGATTGAAGCTTTCTTT. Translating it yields CASSLAGGIEAFF.

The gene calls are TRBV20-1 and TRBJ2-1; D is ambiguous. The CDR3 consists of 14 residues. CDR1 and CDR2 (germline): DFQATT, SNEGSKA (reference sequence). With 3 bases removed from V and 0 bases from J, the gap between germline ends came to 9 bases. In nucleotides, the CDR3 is TGCAGTGCTAGTGGGGAAAGCTCCTACAATGAGCAGTTCTTC. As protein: CSASGESSYNEQFF.

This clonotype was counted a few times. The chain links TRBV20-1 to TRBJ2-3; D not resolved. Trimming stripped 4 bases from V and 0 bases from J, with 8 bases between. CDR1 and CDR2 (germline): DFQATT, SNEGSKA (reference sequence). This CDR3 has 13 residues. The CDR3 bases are TGCAGTGCTATCGTCCCGAGCACAGATACGCAGTATTTT. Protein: CSAIVPSTDTQYF.

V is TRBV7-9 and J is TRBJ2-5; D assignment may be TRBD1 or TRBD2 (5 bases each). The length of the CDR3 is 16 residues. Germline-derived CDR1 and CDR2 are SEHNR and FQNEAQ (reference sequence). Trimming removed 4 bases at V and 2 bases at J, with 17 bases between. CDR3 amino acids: CASSSTRGKKQETQYF. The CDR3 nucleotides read TGTGCCAGCAGCTCTACTAGGGGCAAGAAGCAAGAGACCCAGTACTTC.

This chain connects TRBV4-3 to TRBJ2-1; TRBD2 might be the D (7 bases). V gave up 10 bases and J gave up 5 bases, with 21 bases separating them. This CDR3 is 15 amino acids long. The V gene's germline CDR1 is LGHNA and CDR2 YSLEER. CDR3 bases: TGCGCCAACAGTCAAGCTACGGGGGGCCACAATGAGCAGTTCTTC. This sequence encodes CANSQATGGHNEQFF.

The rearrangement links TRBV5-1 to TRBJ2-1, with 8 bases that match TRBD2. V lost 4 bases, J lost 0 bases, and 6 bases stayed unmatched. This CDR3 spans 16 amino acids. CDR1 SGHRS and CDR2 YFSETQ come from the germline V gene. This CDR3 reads CASSLQRGYSYNEQFF. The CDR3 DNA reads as TGCGCCAGCAGCCTACAGCGGGGGTACTCCTACAATGAGCAGTTCTTC. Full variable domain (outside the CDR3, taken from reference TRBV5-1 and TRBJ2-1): KAGVTQTPRYLIKTRGQQVTLSCSPISGHRSVSWYQQTPGQGLQFLFEYFSETQRNKGNFPGRFSGRQFSNSRSEMNVSTLELGDSALYLCASSLQRGYSYNEQFFGPGTRLTVL.

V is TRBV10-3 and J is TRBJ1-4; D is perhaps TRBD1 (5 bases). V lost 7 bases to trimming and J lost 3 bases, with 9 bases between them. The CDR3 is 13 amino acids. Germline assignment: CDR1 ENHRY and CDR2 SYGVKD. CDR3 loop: CAINQGSNEKLFF. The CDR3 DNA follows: TGTGCCATCAATCAGGGATCTAATGAAAAACTGTTTTTT.

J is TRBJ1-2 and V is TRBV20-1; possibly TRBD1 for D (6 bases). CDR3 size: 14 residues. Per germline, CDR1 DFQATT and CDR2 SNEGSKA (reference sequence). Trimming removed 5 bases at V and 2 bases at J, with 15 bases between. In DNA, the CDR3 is TGCAGTGCTGTCCTCCCAAGGGGGAACTATGGCTACACCTTC. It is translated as CSAVLPRGNYGYTF.

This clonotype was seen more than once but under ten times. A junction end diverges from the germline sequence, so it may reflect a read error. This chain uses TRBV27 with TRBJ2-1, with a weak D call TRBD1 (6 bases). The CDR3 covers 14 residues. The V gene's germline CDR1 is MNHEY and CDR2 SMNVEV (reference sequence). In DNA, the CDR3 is TGTGCCAGCAGTCTATCACGACAGGTTCATGAGCAGTTCTTC. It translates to CASSLSRQVHEQFF.

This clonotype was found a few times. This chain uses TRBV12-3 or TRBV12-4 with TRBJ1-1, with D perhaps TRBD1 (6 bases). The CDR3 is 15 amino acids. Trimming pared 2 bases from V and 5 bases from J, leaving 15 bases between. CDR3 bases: TGTGCCAGCAGTTTAATGGCACAGGGAGGTACTGAAGCTTTCTTT. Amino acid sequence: CASSLMAQGGTEAFF.

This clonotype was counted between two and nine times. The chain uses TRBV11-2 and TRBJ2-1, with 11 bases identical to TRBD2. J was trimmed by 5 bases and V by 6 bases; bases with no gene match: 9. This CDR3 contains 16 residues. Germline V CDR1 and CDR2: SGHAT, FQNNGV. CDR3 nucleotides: TGTGCCAGCAGTCCAATAGCGGGGGGGATGAACAATGAGCAGTTCTTC. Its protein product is CASSPIAGGMNNEQFF. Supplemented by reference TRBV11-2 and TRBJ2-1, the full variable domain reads EAGVAQSPRYKIIEKRQSVAFWCNPISGHATLYWYQQILGQGPKLLIQFQNNGVVDDSQLPKDRFSAERLKGVDSTLKIQPAKLEDSAVYLCASSPIAGGMNNEQFFGPGTRLTVL.

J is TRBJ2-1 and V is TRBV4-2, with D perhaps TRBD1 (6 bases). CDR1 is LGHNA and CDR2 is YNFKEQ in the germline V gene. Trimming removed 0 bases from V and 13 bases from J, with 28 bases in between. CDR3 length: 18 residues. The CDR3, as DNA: TGTGCCAGCAGCCAAGACACACGGGCTAGATCGGGACAAGAGACCCAGTTCTTC. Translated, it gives CASSQDTRARSGQETQFF.